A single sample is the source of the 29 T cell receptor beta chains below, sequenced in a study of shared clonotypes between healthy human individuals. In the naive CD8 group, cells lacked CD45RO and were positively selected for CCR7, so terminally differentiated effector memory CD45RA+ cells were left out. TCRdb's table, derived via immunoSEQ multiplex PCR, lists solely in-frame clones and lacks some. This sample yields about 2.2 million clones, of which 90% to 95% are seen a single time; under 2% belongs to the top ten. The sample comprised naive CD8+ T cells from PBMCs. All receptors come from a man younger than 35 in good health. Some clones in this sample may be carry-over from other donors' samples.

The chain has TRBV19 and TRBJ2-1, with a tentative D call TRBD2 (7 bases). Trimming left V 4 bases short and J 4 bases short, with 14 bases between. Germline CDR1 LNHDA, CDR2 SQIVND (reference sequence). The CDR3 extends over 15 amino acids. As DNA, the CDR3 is TGTGCCAGTAGTAGGGGGGGCACCCGGTACAATGAGCAGTTCTTC. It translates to CASSRGGTRYNEQFF.

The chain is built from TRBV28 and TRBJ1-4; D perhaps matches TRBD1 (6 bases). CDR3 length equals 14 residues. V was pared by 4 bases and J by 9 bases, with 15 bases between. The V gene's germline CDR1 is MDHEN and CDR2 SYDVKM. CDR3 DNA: TGTGCCAGCAGTTCCCGGGACATAGGTCAAAAACTGTTTTTT. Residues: CASSSRDIGQKLFF.

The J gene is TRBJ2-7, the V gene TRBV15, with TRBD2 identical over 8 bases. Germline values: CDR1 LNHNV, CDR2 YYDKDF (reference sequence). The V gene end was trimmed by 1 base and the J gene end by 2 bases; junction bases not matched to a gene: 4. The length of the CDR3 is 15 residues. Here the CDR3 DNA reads TGTGCCACCAGCAGAGTAGCGGGACCCCCCTACGAGCAGTACTTC. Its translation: CATSRVAGPPYEQYF.

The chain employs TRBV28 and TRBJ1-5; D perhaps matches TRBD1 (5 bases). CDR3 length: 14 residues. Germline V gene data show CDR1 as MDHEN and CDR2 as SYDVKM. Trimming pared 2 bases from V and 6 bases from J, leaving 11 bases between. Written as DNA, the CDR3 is TGTGCCAGCAGTTTAGTGGGGGGTAGTCAGCCCCAGCATTTT. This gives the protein CASSLVGGSQPQHF.

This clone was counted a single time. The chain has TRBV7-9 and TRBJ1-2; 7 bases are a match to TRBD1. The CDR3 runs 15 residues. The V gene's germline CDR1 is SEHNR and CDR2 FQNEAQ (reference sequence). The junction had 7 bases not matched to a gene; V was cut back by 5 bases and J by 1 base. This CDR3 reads CASSGDRDVNYGYTF. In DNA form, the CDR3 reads TGTGCCAGCAGCGGAGACAGGGACGTTAACTATGGCTACACCTTC.

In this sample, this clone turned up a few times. The CDR3 nucleotides read TGTGCCAGCAGTTACTCGAGGCAGAATGGCTACACCTTC. Translating gives CASSYSRQNGYTF. The rearrangement uses TRBV6-5 and TRBJ1-2; D gene ambiguous. V was trimmed by 0 bases and J by 6 bases, leaving 8 bases between them. This CDR3 is 13 amino acids long. Germline V gives CDR1 MNHEY, CDR2 SVGAGI.

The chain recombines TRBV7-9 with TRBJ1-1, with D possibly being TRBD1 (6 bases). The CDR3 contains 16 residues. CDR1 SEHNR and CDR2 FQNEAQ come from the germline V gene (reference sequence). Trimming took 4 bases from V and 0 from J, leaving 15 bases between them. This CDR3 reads CASSSRTRGLNTEAFF. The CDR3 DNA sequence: TGTGCCAGCAGCTCCCGGACCAGGGGCTTGAACACTGAAGCTTTCTTT.

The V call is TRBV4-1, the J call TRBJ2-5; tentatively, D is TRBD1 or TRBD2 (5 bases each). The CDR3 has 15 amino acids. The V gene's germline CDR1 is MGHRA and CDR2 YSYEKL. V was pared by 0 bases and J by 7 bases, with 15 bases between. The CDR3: CASSQDRSGRGTQYF. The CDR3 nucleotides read TGCGCCAGCAGCCAAGACAGGTCAGGGAGAGGGACCCAGTACTTC.

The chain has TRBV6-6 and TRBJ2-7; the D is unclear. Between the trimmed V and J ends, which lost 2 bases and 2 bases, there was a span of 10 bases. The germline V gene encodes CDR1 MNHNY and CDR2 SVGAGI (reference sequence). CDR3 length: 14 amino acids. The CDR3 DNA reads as TGTGCCAGCAGTTACCTGGGTGGGGCCTACGAGCAGTACTTC. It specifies CASSYLGGAYEQYF.

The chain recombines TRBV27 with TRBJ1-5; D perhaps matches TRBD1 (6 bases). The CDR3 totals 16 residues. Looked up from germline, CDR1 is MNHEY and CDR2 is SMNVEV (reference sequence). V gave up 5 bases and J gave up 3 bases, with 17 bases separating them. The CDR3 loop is CASSPTPTGFNQPQHF. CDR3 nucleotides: TGTGCCAGCAGTCCTACCCCCACAGGGTTCAATCAGCCCCAGCATTTT.

This chain's CDR3 is CASSLRTAPTEKLFF. The CDR3, as DNA: TGTGCCAGTAGTCTCAGGACAGCTCCGACTGAAAAACTGTTTTTT. The chain employs TRBV19 and TRBJ1-4; a possible D gene is TRBD1 (6 bases). The germline CDR1 and CDR2 sequences are LNHDA and SQIVND (reference sequence). CDR3 length: 15 amino acids. Trimming pared 5 bases from V and 7 bases from J, leaving 17 bases between. Using reference TRBV19 and TRBJ1-4 for the parts outside the CDR3, the full variable domain is DGGITQSPKYLFRKEGQNVTLSCEQNLNHDAMYWYRQDPGQGLRLIYYSQIVNDFQKGDIAEGYSVSREKKESFPLTVTSAQKNPTAFYLCASSLRTAPTEKLFFGSGTQLSVL.

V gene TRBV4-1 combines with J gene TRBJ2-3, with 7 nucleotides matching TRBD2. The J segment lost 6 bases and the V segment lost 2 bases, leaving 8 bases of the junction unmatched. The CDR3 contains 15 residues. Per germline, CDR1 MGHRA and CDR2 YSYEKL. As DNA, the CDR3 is TGCGCCAGCAGCCAATTGAGGAAGGGAGGGGATACGCAGTATTTT. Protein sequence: CASSQLRKGGDTQYF.

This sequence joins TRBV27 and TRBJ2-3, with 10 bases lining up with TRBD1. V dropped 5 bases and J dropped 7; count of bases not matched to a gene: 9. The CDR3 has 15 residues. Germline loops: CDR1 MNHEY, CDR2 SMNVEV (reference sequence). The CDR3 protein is CASSPRTGGMNTQYF. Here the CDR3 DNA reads TGTGCCAGCAGTCCCCGGACAGGGGGAATGAATACGCAGTATTTT.

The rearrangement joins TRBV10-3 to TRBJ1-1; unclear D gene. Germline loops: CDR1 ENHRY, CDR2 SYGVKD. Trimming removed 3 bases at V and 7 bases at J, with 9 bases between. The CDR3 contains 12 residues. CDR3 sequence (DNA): TGTGCCATCAGTGAAGGTGGGCTTGAAGCTTTCTTT. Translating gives CAISEGGLEAFF.

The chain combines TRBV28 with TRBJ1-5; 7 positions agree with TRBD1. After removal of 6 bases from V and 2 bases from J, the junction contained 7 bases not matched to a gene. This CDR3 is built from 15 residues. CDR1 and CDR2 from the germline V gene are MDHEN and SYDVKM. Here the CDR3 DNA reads TGTGCCAGCAGCCTGGGACAGTTGGGCAATCAGCCCCAGCATTTT. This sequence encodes CASSLGQLGNQPQHF. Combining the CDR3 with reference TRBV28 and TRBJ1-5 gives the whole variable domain DVKVTQSSRYLVKRTGEKVFLECVQDMDHENMFWYRQDPGLGLRLIYFSYDVKMKEKGDIPEGYSVSREKKERFSLILESASTNQTSMYLCASSLGQLGNQPQHFGDGTRLSIL.

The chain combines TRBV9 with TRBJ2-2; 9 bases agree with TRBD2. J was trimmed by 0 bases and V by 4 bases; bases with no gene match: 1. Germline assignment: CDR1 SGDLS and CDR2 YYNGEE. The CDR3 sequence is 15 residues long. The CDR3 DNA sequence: TGTGCCAGCAGCAGCGGGAGGACGAACACCGGGGAGCTGTTTTTT. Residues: CASSSGRTNTGELFF.

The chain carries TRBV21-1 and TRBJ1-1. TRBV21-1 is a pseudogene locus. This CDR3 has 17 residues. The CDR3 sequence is CASSTPPSSGNLAEAFF. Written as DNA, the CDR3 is TGTGCCAGCAGTACTCCTCCCTCTTCGGGGAACCTGGCTGAAGCTTTCTTT.

In DNA form, the CDR3 reads TGTGCCAGCAGCTCCGGGGTAGGGACTGAAGCTTTCTTT. The encoded protein is CASSSGVGTEAFF. The chain carries TRBV5-8 and TRBJ1-1, with D uncertain. CDR3 size: 13 residues. Trimming removed 3 bases from V and 5 bases from J, with 11 bases in between. Germline V CDR1 and CDR2: SGHTS, YDEGEE.

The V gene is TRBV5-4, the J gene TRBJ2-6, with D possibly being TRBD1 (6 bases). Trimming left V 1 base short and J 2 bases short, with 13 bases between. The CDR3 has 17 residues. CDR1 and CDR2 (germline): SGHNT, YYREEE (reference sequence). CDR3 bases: TGTGCCAGCAGCTTGTACCAGGGGCAGGCTGGGGCCAACGTCCTGACTTTC. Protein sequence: CASSLYQGQAGANVLTF.

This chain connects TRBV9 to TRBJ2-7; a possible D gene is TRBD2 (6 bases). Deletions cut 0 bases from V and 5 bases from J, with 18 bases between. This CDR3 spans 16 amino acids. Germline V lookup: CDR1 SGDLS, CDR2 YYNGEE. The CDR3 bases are TGTGCCAGCAGCGTAGGGCGCCAGGGAGGAATCCACGAGCAGTACTTC. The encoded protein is CASSVGRQGGIHEQYF. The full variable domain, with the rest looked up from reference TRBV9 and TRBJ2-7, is DSGVTQTPKHLITATGQRVTLRCSPRSGDLSVYWYQQSLDQGLQFLIQYYNGEERAKGNILERFSAQQFPDLHSELNLSSLELGDSALYFCASSVGRQGGIHEQYFGPGTRLTVT.

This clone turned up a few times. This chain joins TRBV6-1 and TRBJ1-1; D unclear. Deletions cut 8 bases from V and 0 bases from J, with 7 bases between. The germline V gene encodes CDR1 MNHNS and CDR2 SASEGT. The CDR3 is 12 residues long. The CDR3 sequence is CASLDLNTEAFF. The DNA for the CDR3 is TGTGCCAGCCTCGACCTGAACACTGAAGCTTTCTTT.

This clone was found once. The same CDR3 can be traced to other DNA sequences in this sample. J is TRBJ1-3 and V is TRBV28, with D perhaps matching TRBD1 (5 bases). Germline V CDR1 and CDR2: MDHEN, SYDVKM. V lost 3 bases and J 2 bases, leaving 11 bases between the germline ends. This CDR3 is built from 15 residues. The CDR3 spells CASSFYGRAGNTIYF. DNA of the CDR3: TGTGCCAGCAGTTTCTATGGCAGGGCTGGAAACACCATATATTTT.

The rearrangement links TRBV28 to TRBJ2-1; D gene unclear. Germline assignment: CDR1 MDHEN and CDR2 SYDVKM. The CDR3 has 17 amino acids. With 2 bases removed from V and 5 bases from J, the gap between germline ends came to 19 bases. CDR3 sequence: CASSLPILRVLNNEQFF. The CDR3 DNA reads TGTGCCAGCAGTTTACCCATATTACGCGTCTTAAACAATGAGCAGTTCTTC.

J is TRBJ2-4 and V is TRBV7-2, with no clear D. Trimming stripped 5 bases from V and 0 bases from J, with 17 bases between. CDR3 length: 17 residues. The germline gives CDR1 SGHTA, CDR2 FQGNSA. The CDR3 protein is CASSPPVFFRAKNIQYF. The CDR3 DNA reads TGTGCCAGCAGCCCGCCGGTGTTCTTCAGAGCCAAAAACATTCAGTACTTC.

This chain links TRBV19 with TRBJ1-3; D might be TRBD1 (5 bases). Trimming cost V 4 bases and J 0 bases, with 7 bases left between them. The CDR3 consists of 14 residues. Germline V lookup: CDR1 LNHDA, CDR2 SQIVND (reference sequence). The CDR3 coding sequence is TGTGCCAGTAGTACAGGGTACTCTGGAAACACCATATATTTT. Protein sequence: CASSTGYSGNTIYF.

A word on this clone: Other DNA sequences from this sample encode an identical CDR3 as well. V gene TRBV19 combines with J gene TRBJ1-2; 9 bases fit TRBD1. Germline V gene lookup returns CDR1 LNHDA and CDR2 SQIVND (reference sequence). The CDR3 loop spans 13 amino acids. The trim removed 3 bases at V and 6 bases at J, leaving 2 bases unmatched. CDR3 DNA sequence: TGTGCCAGTAGTATCGGGACAGGGAATGGCTACACCTTC. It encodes CASSIGTGNGYTF.

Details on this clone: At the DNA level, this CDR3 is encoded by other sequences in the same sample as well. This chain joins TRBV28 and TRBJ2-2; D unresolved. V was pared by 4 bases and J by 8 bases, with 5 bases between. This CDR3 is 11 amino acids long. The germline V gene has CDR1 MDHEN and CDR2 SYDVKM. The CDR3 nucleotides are TGTGCCAGCAGTTGGGCTGGGGAGCTGTTTTTT. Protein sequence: CASSWAGELFF.

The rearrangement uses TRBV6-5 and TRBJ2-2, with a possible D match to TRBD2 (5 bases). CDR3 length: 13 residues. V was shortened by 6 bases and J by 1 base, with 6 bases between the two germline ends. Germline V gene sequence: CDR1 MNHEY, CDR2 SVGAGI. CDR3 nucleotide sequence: TGTGCCAGCAGCCGGGGGAACACCGGGGAGCTGTTTTTT. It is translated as CASSRGNTGELFF.

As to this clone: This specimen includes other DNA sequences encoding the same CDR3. CDR3 amino acids: CASRWTSGSSYEQYF. The CDR3, as DNA: TGTGCCAGCAGATGGACTAGCGGGAGTTCCTACGAGCAGTACTTC. V usage is TRBV28 and J usage is TRBJ2-7, with 13 nucleotides matching TRBD2. Germline V gene data show CDR1 as MDHEN and CDR2 as SYDVKM. V lost 6 bases to trimming and J lost 1 base; unmatched junction nucleotides: 3. The CDR3 sequence is 15 residues long.